The 28 T cell receptor beta chains reported below all come from one sample, sequenced in a study of blood T cell repertoires in COVID-19. Sequencing was performed with immunoSEQ multiplex PCR; in TCRdb, only in-frame clones are kept and a portion is missing. The sample has around 250,000 clones; roughly 80% are singletons. Sequenced: PBMCs or T cells enriched from blood (not recorded which). The receptors were gathered from a man aged 35-49 years who had been exposed to COVID-19.

CDR3 nucleotide sequence: TGTGCCATACGATCGGGAGACTATGGCTACACCTTC. Translated, it gives CAIRSGDYGYTF. The chain couples TRBV10-3 to TRBJ1-2; D is unclear. The CDR3 runs to 12 residues. V was clipped by 9 bases and J by 3 bases, with 11 bases between them. The germline CDR1 and CDR2 sequences are ENHRY and SYGVKD.

The genes are TRBV2 and TRBJ2-7; 7 nucleotides align to TRBD1. This CDR3 has 16 amino acids. Trimming at V came to 5 bases and at J to 6 bases, leaving 16 bases not matched to a gene. Germline values: CDR1 SNHLY, CDR2 FYNNEI. DNA of the CDR3: TGTGCCAGCAGTAGGCTGGCGGACAGGAAAGAGGGCGAGCAGTACTTC. Translated: CASSRLADRKEGEQYF.

This chain links TRBV28 with TRBJ1-4; TRBD1 matches at 9 bases. The CDR3 is 13 amino acids. V was clipped by 6 bases and J by 10 bases; unmatched bases: 6. The germline V gene encodes CDR1 MDHEN and CDR2 SYDVKM. CDR3 protein: CASRDRGIGKLFF. The CDR3 DNA reads TGTGCCAGCAGGGACAGGGGAATTGGAAAACTGTTTTTT.

Note on this clone: This specimen includes other DNA sequences encoding the same CDR3. The chain has TRBV9 and TRBJ2-1, with 11 bases that match TRBD2. Germline V CDR1 and CDR2: SGDLS, YYNGEE. V dropped 0 bases and J dropped 4; count of bases not matched to a gene: 3. This CDR3 contains 16 residues. CDR3 residues: CASSVGVAGGYNEQFF. CDR3 nucleotides: TGTGCCAGCAGCGTAGGCGTAGCGGGAGGGTACAATGAGCAGTTCTTC. The whole variable domain, remainder taken from reference TRBV9 and TRBJ2-1, is DSGVTQTPKHLITATGQRVTLRCSPRSGDLSVYWYQQSLDQGLQFLIQYYNGEERAKGNILERFSAQQFPDLHSELNLSSLELGDSALYFCASSVGVAGGYNEQFFGPGTRLTVL.

The J gene is TRBJ2-3, the V gene TRBV7-9; tentative D call: TRBD2 (6 bases). The V and J ends lost 5 bases and 6 bases respectively, with 18 bases between them. The CDR3 is 15 residues long. Germline lookup yields CDR1 SEHNR and CDR2 FQNEAQ (reference sequence). For the CDR3, the DNA is TGTGCCAGCAGCCCCTTTGGGGACTCTAGCGATACGCAGTATTTT. It is translated as CASSPFGDSSDTQYF.

This sequence joins TRBV11-1 and TRBJ2-2, with D perhaps matching TRBD2 (5 bases). Trimming took off 6 bases at V and 6 bases at J, with 11 bases between the two ends. Germline V gene sequence: CDR1 SGHAT, CDR2 FQDESV (reference sequence). This CDR3 spans 13 amino acids. This CDR3 is CASSPGSAGELFF. The DNA for the CDR3 is TGTGCCAGCAGTCCCGGTAGCGCCGGGGAGCTGTTTTTT.

This clone occurred once. The sample has other DNA sequences that encode this CDR3 too. The chain employs TRBV7-9 and TRBJ2-1, with D unresolved. V shed 1 base and J shed 10 bases, with 5 bases lying between them. This CDR3 is built from 11 residues. Germline V CDR1 and CDR2: SEHNR, FQNEAQ (reference sequence). CDR3 nucleotides: TGTGCCAGCAGCTTAGGGCACGAGCAGTTCTTC. Amino acids: CASSLGHEQFF.

The chain employs TRBV7-9 and TRBJ2-7; 8 bases agree with TRBD2. The V segment lost 3 bases and the J segment 6 bases; nucleotides outside the gene matches: 4. Germline CDR1 reads SEHNR; CDR2 reads FQNEAQ (reference sequence). The CDR3 is 13 amino acids. The CDR3 loop is CASSFKRESEQYF. CDR3 coding DNA: TGTGCCAGCAGCTTTAAGCGGGAGTCCGAGCAGTACTTC. The full variable domain, completed using reference TRBV7-9 and TRBJ2-7, is DTGVSQNPRHKITKRGQNVTFRCDPISEHNRLYWYRQTLGQGPEFLTYFQNEAQLEKSRLLSDRFSAERPKGSFSTLEIQRTEQGDSAMYLCASSFKRESEQYFGPGTRLTVT.

The chain uses TRBV27 and TRBJ1-1; D is uncertain. This CDR3 is 13 amino acids long. The V end was cut by 5 bases, the J end by 1 base, with 8 bases between. CDR1 and CDR2 from the germline V gene are MNHEY and SMNVEV (reference sequence). CDR3 in DNA: TGTGCCAGCAGTACTCCGTGGAACACTGAAGCTTTCTTT. It specifies CASSTPWNTEAFF.

V usage is TRBV3-1 (or the pseudogene TRBV3-2) and J usage is TRBJ2-7; TRBD2 is a possible D gene (6 bases). Between the trimmed V and J ends, which lost 1 base and 4 bases, there was a span of 14 bases. The CDR3 is 15 residues long. Germline V gene lookup returns CDR1 LGHDT and CDR2 YNNKEL (reference sequence). CDR3 nucleotides: TGTGCCAGCAGCCAAGGGCCTAGCGCAGGATACGAGCAGTACTTC. This sequence encodes CASSQGPSAGYEQYF.

The chain carries TRBV16 and TRBJ1-6; the match to TRBD1 covers 9 bases. The CDR3 sequence is 14 residues long. Per germline, CDR1 KGHSY and CDR2 FQNENV. V shed 4 bases and J 9 bases; nucleotides not matched to a gene: 4. The CDR3 sequence: CASSPGTGTSPLHF. In DNA, the CDR3 is TGTGCCAGCAGCCCGGGGACAGGGACTTCACCCCTCCACTTT.

The gene calls are TRBV5-4 and TRBJ1-4; 8 nucleotides align to TRBD1. Germline V gene lookup returns CDR1 SGHNT and CDR2 YYREEE (reference sequence). Losses at the gene ends were 4 bases for V and 3 bases for J; bases not matched to a gene: 11. There are 17 residues in the CDR3. CDR3 amino acids: CASSPKPGGVSNEKLFF. The CDR3 DNA is TGTGCCAGCAGCCCGAAGCCAGGGGGCGTATCTAATGAAAAACTGTTTTTT.

The count of this clone is one. This rearrangement joins TRBV21-1 to TRBJ1-1. TRBV21-1 is a listed pseudogene. This CDR3 comprises 18 residues. The CDR3 nucleotides read TGTGCCAGCAGCAAAGGGTCGGGGGGACCCGGCCACGGAACTGAAGCTTTCTTT. Its protein is CASSKGSGGPGHGTEAFF.

The chain is built from TRBV2 and TRBJ1-4, with a possible D match to TRBD1 (5 bases). From germline, CDR1 is SNHLY and CDR2 FYNNEI. The CDR3 runs to 13 residues. Deletions cut 7 bases from V and 8 bases from J, with 14 bases between. The CDR3 spells CASNRRQSEKLFF. CDR3 nucleotides: TGTGCCAGCAACCGACGACAGTCCGAAAAACTGTTTTTT.

This chain uses TRBV29-1 with TRBJ1-2, with D perhaps matching TRBD1 (6 bases). Trimming removed 1 base at V and 3 bases at J, with 12 bases between. CDR1 and CDR2 (germline): SQVTM, ANQGSEA. The CDR3 extends over 14 amino acids. CDR3 amino acids: CSVEGTGFDYGYTF. The CDR3 nucleotides are TGCAGCGTTGAAGGAACAGGGTTCGACTATGGCTACACCTTC.

This clone occurred a few times. This rearrangement joins TRBV7-8 to TRBJ1-4; 9 nucleotides match TRBD1. The CDR3 has 13 amino acids. Trimming removed 3 bases from V and 10 bases from J; junction bases left unmatched: 3. The germline CDR1 and CDR2 sequences are SGHVS and FQNEAQ. The CDR3 region is CASSLRQGGKLFF. The DNA for the CDR3 is TGTGCCAGCAGCTTGAGACAGGGGGGAAAACTGTTTTTT.

The chain carries TRBV5-4 and TRBJ2-3; D unresolved. The CDR3 sequence is 12 residues long. V was pared by 4 bases and J by 5 bases, with 8 bases between. The V gene's germline CDR1 is SGHNT and CDR2 YYREEE (reference sequence). The CDR3 protein is CASSTIQDTQYF. CDR3 DNA: TGTGCCAGCAGCACCATACAAGATACGCAGTATTTT.

This chain uses TRBV6-5 with TRBJ1-5; 7 nucleotides match TRBD1. V was clipped by 5 bases and J by 3 bases; unmatched bases: 4. The germline gives CDR1 MNHEY, CDR2 SVGAGI. This CDR3 has 14 residues. DNA for the CDR3: TGTGCCAGCAGTACGGGACAGCACAATCAGCCCCAGCATTTT. It translates to CASSTGQHNQPQHF.

The chain has TRBV19 and TRBJ2-1; D is perhaps TRBD1 (6 bases). The CDR3 sequence is 14 residues long. The V and J ends lost 6 bases and 2 bases respectively, with 11 bases between them. Germline loops: CDR1 LNHDA, CDR2 SQIVND (reference sequence). This CDR3 is CASSSRTAYNEQFF. In nucleotides, the CDR3 is TGTGCCAGTAGCTCCCGGACAGCCTACAATGAGCAGTTCTTC.

The CDR3: CASSLRLQGGGNYGYTF. Written as DNA, the CDR3 is TGCGCCAGCAGCCTCCGACTCCAAGGGGGAGGGAACTATGGCTACACCTTC. V is TRBV4-1 and J is TRBJ1-2, with D maybe TRBD1 (6 bases). CDR3 size: 17 residues. Germline CDR1 and CDR2: MGHRA and YSYEKL. Trimming stripped 4 bases from V and 2 bases from J, with 20 bases between.

The chain links TRBV30 to TRBJ2-1; D possibly corresponds to TRBD2 (5 bases). The CDR3 extends over 13 amino acids. The V gene's germline CDR1 is GTSNPN and CDR2 SVGIG (reference sequence). The V and J ends lost 1 base and 9 bases respectively, with 13 bases between them. CDR3 region: CAWSELESREQFF. The CDR3 coding sequence is TGTGCCTGGAGTGAACTAGAGTCTCGTGAGCAGTTCTTC.

In its sample, this clone was seen once. This chain links TRBV6-5 with TRBJ1-2, with D tentatively TRBD1 (6 bases). The CDR3 is made up of 13 amino acids. Germline V gives CDR1 MNHEY, CDR2 SVGAGI. As DNA, the CDR3 is TGTGTCGGCCACAGGGCAGAGAGCTATGGCTACACCTTC. Residues: CVGHRAESYGYTF.

This chain joins TRBV6-5 and TRBJ1-1; D ambiguous. The length of the CDR3 is 12 residues. V was clipped by 4 bases and J by 1 base, with 4 bases between them. Per the germline V gene, CDR1 is MNHEY and CDR2 is SVGAGI. The CDR3 DNA reads TGTGCCAGCAGTTTTCAGAACACTGAAGCTTTCTTT. This sequence encodes CASSFQNTEAFF.

The V gene is TRBV20-1, the J gene TRBJ1-1; tentatively, D is TRBD1 (5 bases). CDR1 and CDR2 from the germline V gene are DFQATT and SNEGSKA (reference sequence). V was cut by 3 bases and J by 2 bases, with 13 bases left in between. CDR3 length: 14 amino acids. CDR3 in amino acids: CSASSGNRNTEAFF. The CDR3, as DNA: TGCAGTGCTAGTTCAGGGAATCGTAACACTGAAGCTTTCTTT.

V usage is TRBV7-8 and J usage is TRBJ2-1; 8 bases are a match to TRBD1. The CDR3 spans 13 residues. The germline V gene has CDR1 SGHVS and CDR2 FQNEAQ. V lost 4 bases, J lost 5 bases, and 1 base stayed unmatched. DNA for the CDR3: TGTGCCAGCAGCTCGGGACAGGACAATGAGCAGTTCTTC. Its protein is CASSSGQDNEQFF.

This clone was counted only a few times. The chain recombines TRBV19 with TRBJ1-5; D uncertain. Trimming shortened V by 9 bases and J by 1 base, and 7 bases separated the two germline ends. This CDR3 is 12 amino acids long. From germline, CDR1 is LNHDA and CDR2 SQIVND (reference sequence). The CDR3 coding sequence is TGTGCCAGCCGGAGGAGCAATCAGCCCCAGCATTTT. Translating gives CASRRSNQPQHF.

J is TRBJ2-3 and V is TRBV2; 8 bases line up with TRBD1. V shed 5 bases and J 5 bases; nucleotides not matched to a gene: 9. CDR1 is SNHLY and CDR2 is FYNNEI in the germline V gene. This CDR3 contains 15 residues. CDR3 protein: CASSRQGSVGDTQYF. CDR3 coding DNA: TGTGCCAGCAGTAGACAGGGGAGTGTTGGAGATACGCAGTATTTT.

The chain combines TRBV7-9 with TRBJ1-4; D is perhaps TRBD1 (5 bases). This CDR3 has 16 residues. V lost 1 base, J lost 7 bases, and 16 bases lay in between. Germline CDR1 SEHNR, CDR2 FQNEAQ (reference sequence). CDR3 sequence: CASSLGFSGGSEKLFF. CDR3 nucleotides: TGTGCCAGCAGCTTAGGGTTTTCGGGGGGATCTGAAAAACTGTTTTTT.